This passage covers 14 T cell receptor beta chains from one sample sequenced in a study of T cell responses to AZD1222 COVID-19 vaccine. TCRdb's table, derived via immunoSEQ multiplex PCR, lists solely in-frame clones and lacks some. The repertoire holds more than 75,000 clones, with roughly 88% as singletons. This specimen consisted of peripheral blood, obtained on day 0 of AZD1222 vaccination. The receptors derive from an adult in good health.

This chain connects TRBV7-2 to TRBJ1-4, with D maybe TRBD1 (6 bases). With 1 base removed from V and 10 bases from J, the gap between germline ends came to 10 bases. This CDR3 contains 13 residues. Germline V gene data show CDR1 as SGHTA and CDR2 as FQGNSA. The CDR3 protein is CASSLDRAAKLFF. DNA of the CDR3: TGTGCCAGCAGCTTAGACAGGGCGGCAAAACTGTTTTTT.

This chain connects TRBV7-9 to TRBJ2-7, with no clear D. Trimming cost V 0 bases and J 0 bases, with 9 bases left between them. CDR3 size: 15 residues. Germline V CDR1 and CDR2: SEHNR, FQNEAQ (reference sequence). CDR3 in DNA: TGTGCCAGCAGCTTAGCGAGGCTAAGCTCCTACGAGCAGTACTTC. It yields the protein CASSLARLSSYEQYF.

The chain joins TRBV7-2 to TRBJ2-3; TRBD2 aligns across 12 bases. After removal of 7 bases from V and 4 bases from J, the junction contained 6 bases not matched to a gene. This CDR3 is 15 amino acids long. Germline V gene data show CDR1 as SGHTA and CDR2 as FQGNSA. The CDR3 nucleotides read TGTGCCAGCAAACTAGCGGGAGGAATTTCAGATACGCAGTATTTT. This gives the protein CASKLAGGISDTQYF.

This clone was picked up one time. The chain links TRBV12-5 to TRBJ2-7; possibly TRBD2 for D (5 bases). The length of the CDR3 is 13 residues. With 1 base removed from V and 5 bases from J, the gap between germline ends came to 9 bases. Looked up from germline, CDR1 is LGHNT and CDR2 is FRNRAP. Here the CDR3 DNA reads TGTGCTAGTGGTTTGGACGGGGTCAACGAGCAGTACTTC. Its protein is CASGLDGVNEQYF.

The rearrangement links TRBV18 to TRBJ2-1; TRBD1 is a possible D gene (6 bases). Trimming stripped 1 base from V and 7 bases from J, with 11 bases between. The germline gives CDR1 KGHSH, CDR2 LQKENI. The length of the CDR3 is 14 residues. The chain's CDR3 is CASSPLSQGNEQFF. CDR3 nucleotides: TGTGCCAGCTCACCACTGTCTCAGGGGAATGAGCAGTTCTTC. The full variable domain, completed using reference TRBV18 and TRBJ2-1, is NAGVMQNPRHLVRRRGQEARLRCSPMKGHSHVYWYRQLPEEGLKFMVYLQKENIIDESGMPKERFSAEFPKEGPSILRIQQVVRGDSAAYFCASSPLSQGNEQFFGPGTRLTVL.

The rearrangement links TRBV5-4 to TRBJ2-5; D not certain. Germline V lookup: CDR1 SGHNT, CDR2 YYREEE (reference sequence). V shed 4 bases and J shed 2 bases, with 12 bases lying between them. CDR3 length: 14 residues. This CDR3 reads CASSPESIQETQYF. CDR3 DNA sequence: TGTGCCAGCAGCCCGGAATCGATACAAGAGACCCAGTACTTC.

The chain joins TRBV2 to TRBJ1-1; TRBD1 aligns across 8 bases. In germline, CDR1 is SNHLY, CDR2 FYNNEI. The CDR3 has 18 residues. The V gene end was trimmed by 5 bases and the J gene end by 1 base; junction bases not matched to a gene: 15. CDR3 protein: CASSKTRAGQVGNTEAFF. The CDR3 DNA reads as TGTGCCAGCAGTAAGACCCGAGCGGGACAGGTGGGGAACACTGAAGCTTTCTTT.

The chain couples TRBV7-2 to TRBJ1-5; D unresolved. CDR3 length equals 14 residues. Between the trimmed V and J ends, which lost 5 bases and 4 bases, there was a span of 12 bases. CDR1 and CDR2 (germline): SGHTA, FQGNSA. The CDR3 DNA follows: TGTGCCAGCAGCCCAAGAGAGGGTAATCAGCCCCAGCATTTT. This codes for CASSPREGNQPQHF.

The genes are TRBV27 and TRBJ2-2; D possibly corresponds to TRBD1 (6 bases). The germline V gene has CDR1 MNHEY and CDR2 SMNVEV (reference sequence). The CDR3 extends over 14 amino acids. Trimming removed 3 bases from V and 4 bases from J, with 9 bases in between. Here the CDR3 reads CASSLDSSTGELFF. The CDR3 DNA sequence: TGTGCCAGCAGTTTGGACAGTTCCACCGGGGAGCTGTTTTTT.

J is TRBJ1-2 and V is TRBV19, with a possible D match to TRBD1 (6 bases). The length of the CDR3 is 12 residues. CDR1 and CDR2 from the germline V gene are LNHDA and SQIVND (reference sequence). V lost 5 bases and J 6 bases, leaving 10 bases between the germline ends. CDR3 amino acids: CASSFRDNGYTF. CDR3 coding DNA: TGTGCCAGTAGTTTCAGGGACAATGGCTACACCTTC. The full variable domain, rest sourced from reference TRBV19 and TRBJ1-2, is DGGITQSPKYLFRKEGQNVTLSCEQNLNHDAMYWYRQDPGQGLRLIYYSQIVNDFQKGDIAEGYSVSREKKESFPLTVTSAQKNPTAFYLCASSFRDNGYTFGSGTRLTVV.

This clone was seen once. The genes are TRBV4-3 and TRBJ2-7, with 7 nucleotides matching TRBD2. Germline loops: CDR1 LGHNA, CDR2 YSLEER. CDR3 length equals 15 residues. The junction had 10 bases not matched to a gene; V was cut back by 4 bases and J by 4 bases. The CDR3 bases are TGCGCCAGCAGCCCAGGAACGGGAGGTGTTTACGAGCAGTACTTC. Residues: CASSPGTGGVYEQYF.

The J gene is TRBJ2-3, the V gene TRBV7-2, with 8 bases aligning to TRBD2. The germline CDR1 and CDR2 sequences are SGHTA and FQGNSA. V gave up 5 bases and J gave up 6 bases; unmatched junction bases: 19. The CDR3 runs to 18 residues. This CDR3 reads CASSPRRSGRGGADTQYF. Here the CDR3 DNA reads TGTGCCAGCAGCCCTCGACGAAGCGGGAGAGGAGGGGCGGATACGCAGTATTTT.

The chain recombines TRBV5-4 with TRBJ2-2, with D maybe TRBD1 (5 bases). Trimming took 0 bases from V and 5 from J, leaving 5 bases between them. CDR3 length: 13 amino acids. CDR1 and CDR2 (germline): SGHNT, YYREEE (reference sequence). The CDR3 nucleotides are TGTGCCAGCAGCTTGGAGGGGACCGGGGAGCTGTTTTTT. Translation gives CASSLEGTGELFF.

Only a few counts were recorded for this clone. This rearrangement joins TRBV6-5 to TRBJ1-1; D call uncertain. Germline V gene lookup returns CDR1 MNHEY and CDR2 SVGAGI. There are 14 residues in the CDR3. The ends were cut back, 1 base at V and 1 base at J, with 7 bases in the middle. The CDR3 reads CASSYLGRNTEAFF. The CDR3 nucleotides read TGTGCCAGCAGTTACTTGGGGAGGAACACTGAAGCTTTCTTT.